This T cell receptor (beta chain) was obtained from a study of shared clonotypes between healthy human individuals. In the study overall: Aged 18 to 49, the donors were two women and three men. General study results and limits: Only blood was sampled; tissue repertoires likely differ.

This clone appeared a single time. The antigen is undetermined. Sorted-subset replicate PCR reactions contained roughly 190 ng DNA, corresponding to approximately 30,000 T cell genomes. Some clones are missing from TCRdb's copy, which holds only in-frame ones; the method was immunoSEQ multiplex PCR. The table includes 2 million to 2.5 million clones, approximately 96% detected once. The sample was naive CD4+ T cells sorted from blood. Subset meaning: CD45RA+ positively selected. This clonotype was obtained from a man aged 18 to 29 in good health.

The CDR3 DNA is TGCGCCAGCAGCTTGGCCCAGGGAGTAGGCGAGCAGTACTTC. This codes for CASSLAQGVGEQYF. This chain joins TRBV5-1 and TRBJ2-7; D may correspond to TRBD1 or TRBD2 (5 bases each). The V gene's germline CDR1 is SGHRS and CDR2 YFSETQ. CDR3 size: 14 residues. V gave up 0 bases and J gave up 6 bases, with 13 bases separating them.